This T cell receptor (beta chain) was found in a study of OX40 agonist ivuxolimab in advanced cancers. Libraries were prepared by immunoSEQ multiplex PCR; TCRdb keeps only in-frame clonotypes and omits some of them. The sample consists of roughly 91,000 clones, around 90% of them appearing once. The CDR3 is 16 amino acids. Deletions cut 3 bases from V and 0 bases from J, with 12 bases between. The germline V gene encodes CDR1 MGHRA and CDR2 YSYEKL. The chain uses TRBV4-1 and TRBJ1-3; D unclear. This clonotype was sampled from an adult with an advanced solid tumor such as melanoma, head and neck, liver or kidney cancer. Sample: CD4+ or CD8+ T cells sorted from blood, taken in a trial of the OX40 agonist ivuxolimab. The CDR3 bases are TGCGCCAGCAGCCAGCAAGAATCCTTCTCTGGAAACACCATATATTTT. It translates to CASSQQESFSGNTIYF.